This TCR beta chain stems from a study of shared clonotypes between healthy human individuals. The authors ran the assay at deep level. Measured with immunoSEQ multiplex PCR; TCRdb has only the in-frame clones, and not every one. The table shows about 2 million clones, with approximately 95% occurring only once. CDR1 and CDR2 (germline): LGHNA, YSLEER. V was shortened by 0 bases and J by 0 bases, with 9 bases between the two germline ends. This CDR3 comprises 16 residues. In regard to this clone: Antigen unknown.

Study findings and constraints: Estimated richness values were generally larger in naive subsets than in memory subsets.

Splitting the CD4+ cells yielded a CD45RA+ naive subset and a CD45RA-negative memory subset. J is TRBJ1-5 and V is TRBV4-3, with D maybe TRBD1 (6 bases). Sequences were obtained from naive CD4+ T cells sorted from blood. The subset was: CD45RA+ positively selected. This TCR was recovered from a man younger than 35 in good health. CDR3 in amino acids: CASSQEAGVSNQPQHF. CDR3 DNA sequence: TGCGCCAGCAGCCAAGAGGCAGGGGTTAGCAATCAGCCCCAGCATTTT.